A single sample is the source of the 21 T cell receptor beta chains below, sequenced in a study of T-cell memory formation after mild COVID-19. TCRdb fed the 5' RACE reads into MiXCR, producing one record per CDR3 protein. This sample has approximately 570,000 distinct CDR3 sequences; 18% occur once, and the top ten carry around 13%. Material for sequencing was PBMCs or a T cell subset sorted from them (not recorded which). Receptor source: an adult woman who had mild COVID-19 (a few samples of this study predate the infection). Cell type and time point are not known.

This clonotype has only a few counts. This chain uses TRBV20-1 with TRBJ2-7; 14 nucleotides match TRBD2. The germline V gene encodes CDR1 DFQATT and CDR2 SNEGSKA (reference sequence). Losses at the gene ends were 1 base for V and 0 bases for J; bases not matched to a gene: 11. CDR3 length equals 19 residues. CDR3 DNA sequence: TGCAGTGCTAGAGCGAGACCGGGACTAGCGGGAGTCTCCTCCTACGAGCAGTACTTC. Translation: CSARARPGLAGVSSYEQYF.

The chain joins TRBV7-3 to TRBJ2-3, with 11 bases lining up with TRBD2. From germline, CDR1 is SGHTA and CDR2 FQGTGA. This CDR3 comprises 16 residues. The V and J ends lost 9 bases and 1 base, in that order; junction bases with no gene match: 9. The CDR3 sequence: CASWSTSGVRTDTQYF. Here the CDR3 DNA reads TGTGCCAGTTGGTCGACTAGCGGGGTTCGCACAGATACGCAGTATTTT.

The chain joins TRBV4-3 to TRBJ2-7, with TRBD2 matching over 10 bases. The length of the CDR3 is 18 residues. V dropped 0 bases and J dropped 6; count of bases not matched to a gene: 14. Germline loops: CDR1 LGHNA, CDR2 YSLEER. The CDR3 here is CASSQERLLAGRFAEQYF. Written as DNA, the CDR3 is TGCGCCAGCAGCCAAGAAAGGCTACTAGCGGGGAGGTTCGCCGAGCAGTACTTC.

This clonotype was counted ten times or more. J is TRBJ2-7 and V is TRBV9, with 14 bases that match TRBD2. Germline values: CDR1 SGDLS, CDR2 YYNGEE. This CDR3 is built from 15 residues. Trimming took 5 bases from V and 3 from J; bases not matched to a gene: 4. The CDR3 DNA reads TGTGCCAGCAGTGGAGGACTAGCGGGGGGCTACGAGCAGTACTTC. It codes for CASSGGLAGGYEQYF.

The chain links TRBV7-2 to TRBJ2-3; no clear D gene. Trimming cost V 5 bases and J 1 base, with 13 bases left between them. The CDR3 is made up of 15 amino acids. CDR1 is SGHTA, CDR2 FQGNSA, per germline. CDR3 region: CASSQQFRGTDTQYF. For the CDR3, the DNA is TGTGCCAGCAGCCAGCAGTTTAGAGGCACAGATACGCAGTATTTT.

This clonotype was found a few times. The chain employs TRBV7-2 and TRBJ2-1; TRBD1 might be the D (6 bases). The CDR3 loop spans 16 amino acids. V was clipped by 1 base and J by 7 bases, with 17 bases between them. Germline assignment: CDR1 SGHTA and CDR2 FQGNSA. The CDR3 spells CASSLGQGFFVNEQFF. The DNA for the CDR3 is TGTGCCAGCAGCTTAGGGCAGGGGTTTTTTGTTAATGAGCAGTTCTTC.

This rearrangement joins TRBV7-2 to TRBJ2-1; 9 nucleotides line up with TRBD2. The junction had 7 bases not matched to a gene; V was cut back by 5 bases and J by 5 bases. Germline CDR1 reads SGHTA; CDR2 reads FQGNSA. The CDR3 covers 15 residues. Here the CDR3 DNA reads TGTGCCAGCAGCCCTGAACTAGCGGGTAACAATGAGCAGTTCTTC. It encodes CASSPELAGNNEQFF.

The J gene is TRBJ1-1, the V gene TRBV20-1, with 10 bases aligning to TRBD1. The CDR3 is 16 amino acids. Germline values: CDR1 DFQATT, CDR2 SNEGSKA (reference sequence). Germline trimming cut 5 bases from V and 4 bases from J; bases unmatched to any gene: 13. The CDR3 DNA reads as TGCAGTGCTCGGGTAGGGGCCGGGACAGGGGCCACTGAAGCTTTCTTT. Amino acid sequence: CSARVGAGTGATEAFF.

This clonotype was detected many times. This rearrangement joins TRBV7-8 to TRBJ2-1; 14 nucleotides line up with TRBD2. The CDR3 is made up of 15 amino acids. CDR1 is SGHVS, CDR2 FQNEAQ, per germline. V shed 5 bases and J 9 bases; nucleotides not matched to a gene: 6. The CDR3 is CASSPGTSGSGEQFF. Here the CDR3 DNA reads TGTGCCAGCAGCCCCGGGACTAGCGGGAGTGGTGAGCAGTTCTTC.

This chain links TRBV7-9 with TRBJ1-1; 8 bases align to TRBD1. The CDR3 is 14 residues long. Germline CDR1 reads SEHNR; CDR2 reads FQNEAQ (reference sequence). V was clipped by 5 bases and J by 4 bases; unmatched bases: 6. The CDR3 reads CASSQTGESTEAFF. The CDR3 coding sequence is TGTGCCAGCAGCCAGACAGGGGAAAGCACTGAAGCTTTCTTT.

This clonotype has only a few counts. CDR3 sequence (DNA): TGTGCCACCATGGATGCGTCGTGGGAGCAGTACTTC. It is translated as CATMDASWEQYF. The genes are TRBV24-1 and TRBJ2-7; no clear D. The CDR3 loop spans 12 amino acids. The germline V gene has CDR1 KGHDR and CDR2 SFDVKD. The V gene lost 8 bases and the J gene lost 7 bases, with 14 bases spanning the gap.

This clonotype was recorded a few times. The CDR3 coding sequence is TGTGCCAGCAGCGTAGAGCCAGGACAGGGCTCGATTAACTATGGCTACACCTTC. Encoded protein: CASSVEPGQGSINYGYTF. The chain has TRBV9 and TRBJ1-2, with 8 bases fitting TRBD1. Trimming took 0 bases from V and 1 from J; bases not matched to a gene: 11. This CDR3 is built from 18 residues. The germline V gene has CDR1 SGDLS and CDR2 YYNGEE.

This chain connects TRBV28 to TRBJ2-1; 7 nucleotides match TRBD1. Trimming took 5 bases from V and 14 from J; bases not matched to a gene: 9. Germline CDR1 MDHEN, CDR2 SYDVKM. The CDR3 is 12 amino acids. The chain's CDR3 is CASSRVGGSEFF. The CDR3 DNA follows: TGTGCCAGCAGTCGGGTAGGGGGCTCGGAGTTCTTC. Variable domain in full (rest from reference TRBV28 and TRBJ2-1): DVKVTQSSRYLVKRTGEKVFLECVQDMDHENMFWYRQDPGLGLRLIYFSYDVKMKEKGDIPEGYSVSREKKERFSLILESASTNQTSMYLCASSRVGGSEFFGPGTRLTVL.

The sample holds a few counts of this clonotype. The chain has TRBV30 and TRBJ2-7; D not resolved. This CDR3 is 12 amino acids long. From germline, CDR1 is GTSNPN and CDR2 SVGIG (reference sequence). V lost 5 bases, J lost 3 bases, and 11 bases lay in between. The CDR3 bases are TGTGCCTGGGGGGTATGGGGCTACGAGCAGTACTTC. Translation: CAWGVWGYEQYF.

The chain has TRBV20-1 and TRBJ1-1; 11 bases map to TRBD1. This CDR3 is built from 16 residues. Germline V gene lookup returns CDR1 DFQATT and CDR2 SNEGSKA (reference sequence). V trimming: 2 bases; J trimming: 4 bases; junction bases outside the gene matches: 9. The CDR3 nucleotides are TGCAGTGCTAGACAACCATTGGGACAGGGGGGCACTGAAGCTTTCTTT. It encodes CSARQPLGQGGTEAFF.

This clonotype has only one observation. The V and J genes are TRBV2 and TRBJ2-1, with 10 positions matching TRBD2. CDR3 length: 14 amino acids. Per germline, CDR1 SNHLY and CDR2 FYNNEI. After removal of 8 bases from V and 4 bases from J, the junction contained 5 bases not matched to a gene. CDR3 loop: CASHQREGYNEQFF. The CDR3 bases are TGTGCCAGCCACCAGCGGGAGGGTTACAATGAGCAGTTCTTC.

V is TRBV18 and J is TRBJ1-1, with a weak D call TRBD1 (5 bases). The CDR3 contains 13 residues. Per the germline V gene, CDR1 is KGHSH and CDR2 is LQKENI. Between the trimmed V and J ends, which lost 3 bases and 10 bases, there was a span of 15 bases. For the CDR3, the DNA is TGTGCCAGCTCACCTGGGACCGACCGTGGAGCTTTCTTT. As protein: CASSPGTDRGAFF. The full variable domain, completed using reference TRBV18 and TRBJ1-1, is NAGVMQNPRHLVRRRGQEARLRCSPMKGHSHVYWYRQLPEEGLKFMVYLQKENIIDESGMPKERFSAEFPKEGPSILRIQQVVRGDSAAYFCASSPGTDRGAFFGQGTRLTVV.

This clonotype was seen a few times. The rearrangement uses TRBV7-3 and TRBJ1-2; D is unclear. Germline values: CDR1 SGHTA, CDR2 FQGTGA. Trimming stripped 3 bases from V and 2 bases from J, with 13 bases between. The CDR3 length is 15 residues. Here the CDR3 DNA reads TGTGCCAGCAGCTTGGGCAGCAACACGAACTATGGCTACACCTTC. Amino acids: CASSLGSNTNYGYTF.

This clonotype showed up just a few times. The chain employs TRBV20-1 and TRBJ2-1, with TRBD2 matching 13 bases. From germline, CDR1 is DFQATT and CDR2 SNEGSKA (reference sequence). This CDR3 has 15 residues. The V gene end was trimmed by 5 bases and the J gene end by 6 bases; junction bases not matched to a gene: 7. CDR3 in DNA: TGCAGTGCTTCCAGAACTAGCGGGAGGGCCAATGAGCAGTTCTTC. Translated: CSASRTSGRANEQFF.

The V and J genes are TRBV29-1 and TRBJ2-4; D not certain. Trimming pared 2 bases from V and 3 bases from J, leaving 8 bases between. Looked up from germline, CDR1 is SQVTM and CDR2 is ANQGSEA. This CDR3 is built from 13 residues. The CDR3 sequence: CSVENSNKNIQYF. Written as DNA, the CDR3 is TGCAGCGTTGAAAACAGCAACAAAAACATTCAGTACTTC. The full variable domain, rest sourced from reference TRBV29-1 and TRBJ2-4, is SAVISQKPSRDICQRGTSLTIQCQVDSQVTMMFWYRQQPGQSLTLIATANQGSEATYESGFVIDKFPISRPNLTFSTLTVSNMSPEDSSIYLCSVENSNKNIQYFGAGTRLSVL.

Only a few counts were recorded for this clonotype. The rearrangement joins TRBV5-1 to TRBJ1-2; D is uncertain. The CDR3 loop spans 15 amino acids. Looked up from germline, CDR1 is SGHRS and CDR2 is YFSETQ. The V and J ends lost 0 bases and 1 base respectively, with 10 bases between them. This CDR3 reads CASSLAGVVNYGYTF. The CDR3 nucleotides read TGCGCCAGCAGCTTGGCCGGGGTTGTTAACTATGGCTACACCTTC.